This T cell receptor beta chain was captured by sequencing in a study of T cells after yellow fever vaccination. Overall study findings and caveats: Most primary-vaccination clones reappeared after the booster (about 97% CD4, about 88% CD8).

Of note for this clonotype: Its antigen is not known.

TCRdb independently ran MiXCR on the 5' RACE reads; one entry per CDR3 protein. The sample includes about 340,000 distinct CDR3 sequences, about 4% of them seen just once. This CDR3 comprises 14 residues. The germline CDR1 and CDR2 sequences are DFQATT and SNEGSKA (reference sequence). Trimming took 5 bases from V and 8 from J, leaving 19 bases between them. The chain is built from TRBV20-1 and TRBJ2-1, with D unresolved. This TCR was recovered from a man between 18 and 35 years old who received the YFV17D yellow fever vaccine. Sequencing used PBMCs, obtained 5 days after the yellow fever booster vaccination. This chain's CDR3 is CSAELWPRIYEQFF. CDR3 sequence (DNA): TGCAGTGCTGAATTGTGGCCGAGGATCTATGAGCAGTTCTTC.